Listed below are T cell receptor beta chains from one sample, sequenced in a study of blood T cell repertoires in COVID-19. TCRdb keeps only in-frame clones here, not all; method: immunoSEQ multiplex PCR. Among about 170,000 clones listed, approximately 85% were seen once. The material sequenced was peripheral blood. These receptors were collected from a man aged 60 to 69 who had recovered from COVID-19. The CDR3 runs from the conserved cysteine through the conserved F or W. The D gene is left open where the match is weak. A row's size may be missing; if present it is once, few, many or a size class.

D gene: TRBD1; V gene: TRBV27; clone size: -; J gene: TRBJ1-2; CDR3 protein: CASSSGTGDPGNGYTF; CDR3 DNA: TGTGCCAGCAGTTCCGGGACAGGGGATCCGGGAAATGGCTACACCTTC
D gene: -; V gene: TRBV27; clone size: -; J gene: TRBJ1-1; CDR3 protein: CASSRWGETEAFF; CDR3 DNA: TGTGCCAGCAGCCGATGGGGGGAGACTGAAGCTTTCTTT
D gene: -; V gene: TRBV27; clone size: -; J gene: TRBJ2-7; CDR3 protein: CASSLTGGSYEQYF; CDR3 DNA: TGTGCCAGCAGTTTAACCGGGGGTAGCTACGAGCAGTACTTC
D gene: -; V gene: TRBV9; clone size: few; J gene: TRBJ2-5; CDR3 protein: CASSRTHNKEGETQYF; CDR3 DNA: TGTGCCAGCAGCCGCACCCACAACAAGGAGGGGGAGACCCAGTACTTC
D gene: -; V gene: TRBV6-6; clone size: once; J gene: TRBJ1-2; CDR3 protein: CASIGGSGANYGYTF; CDR3 DNA: TGTGCCAGCATCGGGGGGTCAGGGGCTAACTATGGCTACACCTTC
D gene: -; V gene: TRBV7-2; clone size: few; J gene: TRBJ2-3; CDR3 protein: CASSLVLTPDTQYF; CDR3 DNA: TGTGCCAGCAGCTTAGTCTTGACACCAGATACGCAGTATTTT
D gene: -; V gene: TRBV5-4; clone size: -; J gene: TRBJ2-5; CDR3 protein: CASSLVGGGRETQYF; CDR3 DNA: TGTGCCAGCAGCTTGGTGGGGGGAGGACGAGAGACCCAGTACTTC
D gene: TRBD2; V gene: TRBV5-6; clone size: -; J gene: TRBJ2-7; CDR3 protein: CASSWGLGSYEQYF; CDR3 DNA: TGTGCCAGCAGCTGGGGACTAGGGTCCTACGAGCAGTACTTC
D gene: -; V gene: TRBV10-3; clone size: -; J gene: TRBJ1-2; CDR3 protein: CAISESSVGGYTF; CDR3 DNA: TGTGCCATCAGTGAGTCCAGCGTCGGTGGCTACACCTTC
D gene: -; V gene: TRBV2; clone size: -; J gene: TRBJ1-2; CDR3 protein: CASSEGLHTYGYTF; CDR3 DNA: TGTGCCAGCAGTGAAGGACTACATACCTATGGCTACACCTTC
D gene: -; V gene: TRBV5-6; clone size: -; J gene: TRBJ1-4; CDR3 protein: CASSATGSTNEKLFF; CDR3 DNA: TGTGCCAGCAGCGCCACAGGGTCAACTAATGAAAAACTGTTTTTT
D gene: TRBD1; V gene: TRBV9; clone size: -; J gene: TRBJ1-3; CDR3 protein: CASSVRDRVRSGNTIYF; CDR3 DNA: TGTGCCAGCAGCGTCCGGGACAGGGTTCGATCTGGAAACACCATATATTTT
D gene: TRBD2; V gene: TRBV6-5; clone size: -; J gene: TRBJ2-7; CDR3 protein: CASSRTGLAGTEQYF; CDR3 DNA: TGTGCCAGCAGCCGGACTGGACTAGCGGGGACCGAGCAGTACTTC
D gene: TRBD1; V gene: TRBV2; clone size: -; J gene: TRBJ1-6; CDR3 protein: CASSEEAGGRNSPLHF; CDR3 DNA: TGTGCCAGCAGTGAAGAGGCAGGGGGAAGGAATTCACCCCTCCACTTT
D gene: -; V gene: TRBV9; clone size: -; J gene: TRBJ2-3; CDR3 protein: CASSVGVGATDTQYF; CDR3 DNA: TGTGCCAGCAGCGTAGGAGTGGGAGCCACAGATACGCAGTATTTT
D gene: -; V gene: TRBV6-5; clone size: -; J gene: TRBJ1-2; CDR3 protein: CASSYRLGARGYGYTF; CDR3 DNA: TGTGCCAGCAGTTATCGTTTGGGGGCGCGCGGTTATGGCTACACCTTC
D gene: -; V gene: TRBV24-1; clone size: -; J gene: TRBJ2-7; CDR3 protein: CATSDLITALSYF; CDR3 DNA: TGTGCCACCAGTGATTTGATAACAGCCCTAAGTTACTTC
D gene: TRBD2; V gene: TRBV11-3; clone size: -; J gene: TRBJ2-3; CDR3 protein: CASSSAGETDTQYF; CDR3 DNA: TGTGCCAGCAGCTCGGCGGGGGAAACAGATACGCAGTATTTT
D gene: TRBD2; V gene: TRBV18; clone size: -; J gene: TRBJ2-5; CDR3 protein: CASSPLTSGNQETQYF; CDR3 DNA: TGTGCCAGCTCACCCTTGACTAGCGGGAACCAAGAGACCCAGTACTTC
D gene: -; V gene: TRBV12-3/TRBV12-4; clone size: -; J gene: TRBJ2-2; CDR3 protein: CASTLSGDRELFF; CDR3 DNA: TGTGCCAGCACCCTGTCAGGGGACCGGGAGCTGTTTTTT
D gene: -; V gene: TRBV27; clone size: -; J gene: TRBJ2-1; CDR3 protein: CASGTPAVGYNEQFF; CDR3 DNA: TGTGCCAGCGGGACTCCGGCGGTAGGTTATAATGAGCAGTTCTTC
D gene: -; V gene: TRBV7-7; clone size: -; J gene: TRBJ1-3; CDR3 protein: CASSPGDGGNTIYF; CDR3 DNA: TGTGCTAGCAGCCCGGGGGACGGTGGAAACACCATATATTTT
D gene: TRBD1; V gene: TRBV19; clone size: few; J gene: TRBJ2-2; CDR3 protein: CASSMRGQNTGELFF; CDR3 DNA: TGTGCCAGTAGTATGAGGGGGCAGAACACCGGGGAGCTGTTTTTT
D gene: -; V gene: TRBV19; clone size: -; J gene: TRBJ2-7; CDR3 protein: CASSIDRDGAYEQYF; CDR3 DNA: TGTGCCAGTAGTATAGATCGAGACGGAGCCTACGAGCAGTACTTC
D gene: -; V gene: TRBV29-1; clone size: -; J gene: TRBJ1-2; CDR3 protein: CSVAGSLYGYTF; CDR3 DNA: TGCAGCGTGGCAGGGTCCCTCTATGGCTACACCTTC
D gene: -; V gene: TRBV5-1; clone size: -; J gene: TRBJ1-5; CDR3 protein: CASSEGVNQPQHF; CDR3 DNA: TGCGCCAGCAGCGAAGGGGTAAATCAGCCCCAGCATTTT
D gene: -; V gene: TRBV19; clone size: -; J gene: TRBJ1-1; CDR3 protein: CASSIGIPAFF; CDR3 DNA: TGTGCCAGTAGTATCGGTATTCCGGCTTTCTTT
D gene: -; V gene: TRBV12-1; clone size: -; J gene: TRBJ2-7; CDR3 protein: CASSPSERGGLGEQYF; CDR3 DNA: TGTGCCAGCAGCCCGTCGGAGCGGGGGGGCCTGGGGGAGCAGTACTTC
D gene: -; V gene: TRBV3-1/TRBV3-2; clone size: once; J gene: TRBJ1-6; CDR3 protein: CASSRNTDNRNSPLHF; CDR3 DNA: TGTGCCAGCAGCCGAAACACGGACAACCGGAATTCACCCCTCCACTTT
D gene: -; V gene: TRBV7-7; clone size: -; J gene: TRBJ2-2; CDR3 protein: CASSPRTENTGELFF; CDR3 DNA: TGTGCTAGCAGCCCTCGGACAGAGAACACCGGGGAGCTGTTTTTT
D gene: TRBD2; V gene: TRBV19; clone size: -; J gene: TRBJ2-2; CDR3 protein: CASIAGGGNTGELFF; CDR3 DNA: TGTGCCAGTATAGCGGGAGGGGGGAACACCGGGGAGCTGTTTTTT
D gene: -; V gene: TRBV15; clone size: -; J gene: TRBJ1-3; CDR3 protein: CATSRDWAVGNTIYF; CDR3 DNA: TGTGCCACCAGCAGAGATTGGGCAGTAGGAAACACCATATATTTT
D gene: -; V gene: TRBV5-4; clone size: -; J gene: TRBJ2-3; CDR3 protein: CASSLAGGDTQYF; CDR3 DNA: TGTGCCAGCAGCTTGGCCGGCGGTGATACGCAGTATTTT
D gene: TRBD1; V gene: TRBV7-9; clone size: -; J gene: TRBJ1-5; CDR3 protein: CASSLPGGQPQHF; CDR3 DNA: TGTGCCAGCAGCTTACCAGGGGGCCAGCCCCAGCATTTT
D gene: -; V gene: TRBV28; clone size: few; J gene: TRBJ1-1; CDR3 protein: CASYFIGDTEAFF; CDR3 DNA: TGTGCCAGCTACTTCATCGGGGACACTGAAGCTTTCTTT
D gene: -; V gene: TRBV7-9; clone size: -; J gene: TRBJ1-1; CDR3 protein: CASSSGQHTEAFF; CDR3 DNA: TGTGCCAGCAGCTCCGGACAGCACACTGAAGCTTTCTTT
D gene: TRBD2; V gene: TRBV12-3/TRBV12-4; clone size: once; J gene: TRBJ2-3; CDR3 protein: CASSPSERGGHF; CDR3 DNA: TGTGCCAGCAGCCCGTCGGAGCGGGGGGGCCATTTT